A single sample is the source of the 10 T cell receptor beta chains below, sequenced in a study of graft-versus-host responses after intestinal transplantation. For these receptors, no antigen is known. Sequenced by immunoSEQ multiplex PCR; TCRdb stores in-frame clones only, minus some. The sample carries tens of thousands of clones, roughly 91% recorded once. The input for sequencing was unstimulated CD8+ T cells sorted from spleen or lymph node cells, taken before intestinal transplant. The receptor set was obtained from a human donor who received an intestinal transplant.

This chain connects TRBV7-9 to TRBJ2-6, with 7 bases fitting TRBD1. This CDR3 spans 16 amino acids. CDR1 and CDR2 (germline): SEHNR, FQNEAQ (reference sequence). The junction had 6 bases not matched to a gene; V was cut back by 5 bases and J by 2 bases. The CDR3 nucleotides are TGTGCCAGCAGCGACAGGGTTGTTGCTGGGGCCAACGTCCTGACTTTC. As protein: CASSDRVVAGANVLTF. Together with reference TRBV7-9 and TRBJ2-6, the CDR3 gives the full variable domain: DTGVSQNPRHKITKRGQNVTFRCDPISEHNRLYWYRQTLGQGPEFLTYFQNEAQLEKSRLLSDRFSAERPKGSFSTLEIQRTEQGDSAMYLCASSDRVVAGANVLTFGAGSRLTVL.

J is TRBJ2-1 and V is TRBV7-9; 7 bases match TRBD2. V was clipped by 4 bases and J by 0 bases; unmatched bases: 6. CDR3 size: 16 residues. Germline lookup yields CDR1 SEHNR and CDR2 FQNEAQ (reference sequence). CDR3 nucleotides: TGTGCCAGCAGCTCCCGGGGGGAGAGCTCCTACAATGAGCAGTTCTTC. It yields the protein CASSSRGESSYNEQFF.

The chain joins TRBV27 to TRBJ1-2; 9 positions match TRBD1. Germline CDR1 is MNHEY and CDR2 is SMNVEV (reference sequence). The ends lost 5 bases at V and 6 bases at J; junction bases unmatched: 10. The length of the CDR3 is 15 residues. For the CDR3, the DNA is TGTGCCAGCAGTCCGGGGACAGGGTACATAGATGGCTACACCTTC. Its protein product is CASSPGTGYIDGYTF.

The genes are TRBV4-3 and TRBJ1-1, with D perhaps TRBD1 (6 bases). CDR1 and CDR2 from the germline V gene are LGHNA and YSLEER. Trimming took off 4 bases at V and 1 base at J, with 13 bases between the two ends. The CDR3 contains 15 residues. The CDR3 loop reads CASSRVQGPNTEAFF. For the CDR3, the DNA is TGCGCCAGCAGCCGGGTACAGGGCCCGAACACTGAAGCTTTCTTT.

The chain combines TRBV27 with TRBJ2-7; 8 bases map to TRBD2. The CDR3 sequence is 15 residues long. Losses at the gene ends were 2 bases for V and 3 bases for J; bases not matched to a gene: 6. Germline CDR1 and CDR2: MNHEY and SMNVEV (reference sequence). For the CDR3, the DNA is TGTGCCAGCAGTTTAAGGGCGGGGGGATTCTACGAGCAGTACTTC. Its protein product is CASSLRAGGFYEQYF.

CDR3 sequence: CASSYLDRGPNQPQHF. The CDR3 DNA is TGTGCCAGCAGTTACCTCGACAGGGGCCCAAATCAGCCCCAGCATTTT. V is TRBV6-6 and J is TRBJ1-5; TRBD1 matches at 8 bases. This CDR3 comprises 16 residues. After removal of 2 bases from V and 4 bases from J, the junction contained 7 bases not matched to a gene. From germline, CDR1 is MNHNY and CDR2 SVGAGI (reference sequence).

The CDR3 nucleotides read TGTGCCGGATCTTCACACAGGGAATTCACTGAAGCTTTCTTT. Protein product: CAGSSHREFTEAFF. This chain links TRBV5-6 with TRBJ1-1, with D possibly TRBD1 on 6 matching bases. Germline V gives CDR1 SGHDT, CDR2 YYEEEE. V lost 10 bases and J 4 bases, leaving 20 bases between the germline ends. The CDR3 consists of 14 residues.

CDR3 protein: CASSSGTGDNQPQHF. The CDR3 DNA sequence: TGTGCCAGCAGCAGCGGGACAGGGGACAATCAGCCCCAGCATTTT. The gene calls are TRBV21-1 and TRBJ1-5; the table's D call, TRBD1, was not checked against the DNA. TRBV21-1 is labeled a pseudogene. CDR3 length: 15 amino acids.

The chain uses TRBV5-4 and TRBJ2-1; D may be TRBD2 (5 bases). The germline V and J ends were trimmed by 0 bases and 8 bases, with 9 bases remaining between them. There are 13 residues in the CDR3. Per the germline V gene, CDR1 is SGHNT and CDR2 is YYREEE (reference sequence). CDR3 DNA: TGTGCCAGCAGCTTGGCCGGGGATGATGAGCAGTTCTTC. Its translation is CASSLAGDDEQFF.

The J gene is TRBJ2-3, the V gene TRBV30, with 10 bases that match TRBD2. The germline V gene has CDR1 GTSNPN and CDR2 SVGIG (reference sequence). The trim removed 0 bases at V and 4 bases at J, leaving 4 bases unmatched. This CDR3 contains 15 residues. Here the CDR3 DNA reads TGTGCCTGGAGTGTCCTGCTAGCGGGGGCAGATACGCAGTATTTT. It encodes CAWSVLLAGADTQYF.